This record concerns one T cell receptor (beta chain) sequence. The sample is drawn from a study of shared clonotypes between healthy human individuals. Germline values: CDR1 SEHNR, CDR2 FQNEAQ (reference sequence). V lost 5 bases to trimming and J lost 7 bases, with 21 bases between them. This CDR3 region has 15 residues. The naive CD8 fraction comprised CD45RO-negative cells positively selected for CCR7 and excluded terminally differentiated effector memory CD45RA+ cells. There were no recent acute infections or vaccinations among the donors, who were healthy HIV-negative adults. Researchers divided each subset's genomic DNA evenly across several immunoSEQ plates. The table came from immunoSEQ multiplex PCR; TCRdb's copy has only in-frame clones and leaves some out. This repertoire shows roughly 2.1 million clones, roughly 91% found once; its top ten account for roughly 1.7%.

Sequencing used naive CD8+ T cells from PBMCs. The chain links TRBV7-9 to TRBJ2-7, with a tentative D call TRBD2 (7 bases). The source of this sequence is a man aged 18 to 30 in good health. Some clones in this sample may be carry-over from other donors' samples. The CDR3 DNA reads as TGTGCCAGCAGCGGGGGGGCCCCACACAGGGAAGAGCAGTACTTC. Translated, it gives CASSGGAPHREEQYF.